This TCR beta chain was recorded in a study of cytomegalovirus exposure and HLA in healthy donors. Points from the study as a whole: Reportedly, cytomegalovirus status was diagnosed with high sensitivity and specificity. Certain indistinguishable V segments, among them TRBV6-2 and TRBV6-3, were excluded. Follow-up analysis later connected one missense variant in DCLRE1C with trimming of TCR beta V- and J-genes. Most TCR sequences were rare, but some public TCRs occurred in many donors.

Deletions cut 3 bases from V and 2 bases from J, with 11 bases between. From germline, CDR1 is SNHLY and CDR2 FYNNEI. This CDR3 region has 15 residues. A note on this clone: The antigen is unknown.

The PCR contained 60 Vbeta and 13 Jbeta primers. TCRdb's copy holds only in-frame clones and misses some; the assay was immunoSEQ multiplex PCR. Of fewer than 200,000 clones listed, 80% to 90% are singletons. The source is a woman under 30 in good health and CMV-seronegative. The chain carries TRBV2 and TRBJ1-5, with D possibly matching TRBD1 (5 bases). The material sequenced was PBMCs. In DNA form, the CDR3 reads TGTGCCAGCAGTGATCGGGGGGTGGGCAATCAGCCCCAGCATTTT. As protein: CASSDRGVGNQPQHF.